The next 15 T cell receptor beta chains were all read from a single sample in a study of vaccination effects on CD4 cells after COVID-19. Antigen specificity for these receptors is unknown. Before sequencing took place, the ViraFEST assay used viral peptide pools to expand antigen-specific CD4+ T cells. Having been cultured for less than 13 days, the cells underwent CD4+ T cell isolation. Participants got two doses of BNT162b2 or mRNA-1273 vaccine. TCRdb keeps only in-frame clones here, not all; method: immunoSEQ multiplex PCR. The table has 26,000 or so clones, around four fifths seen once. This sample comprised CD4+ T cells from PBMCs cultured with HCoV-NL63 spike peptides, obtained after COVID-19 vaccination. The receptors here all came from a human donor who received a COVID-19 vaccine. Some clones in this sample may be carry-over from other donors' samples.

This clone turned up a few times. V usage is TRBV10-3 and J usage is TRBJ1-2, with D uncertain. There are 13 residues in the CDR3. Germline lookup yields CDR1 ENHRY and CDR2 SYGVKD. V was clipped by 2 bases and J by 8 bases, with 12 bases between them. The CDR3 protein is CAISETGIGGYTF. The CDR3 DNA reads as TGTGCCATCAGTGAGACCGGGATCGGGGGCTACACCTTC.

V is TRBV5-1 and J is TRBJ1-4; 9 nucleotides line up with TRBD1. Germline CDR1 is SGHRS and CDR2 is YFSETQ. After removal of 3 bases from V and 8 bases from J, the junction contained 5 bases not matched to a gene. The CDR3 totals 14 residues. CDR3 nucleotides: TGCGCCAGCAGCTCAGGGACAGGGAGGGAAAAACTGTTTTTT. It yields the protein CASSSGTGREKLFF.

J is TRBJ2-1 and V is TRBV30; the match to TRBD2 covers 7 bases. The germline V gene has CDR1 GTSNPN and CDR2 SVGIG (reference sequence). This CDR3 contains 14 residues. Trimming at V came to 0 bases and at J to 3 bases, leaving 2 bases not matched to a gene. CDR3 nucleotide sequence: TGTGCCTGGAGTGTCGGGACTAACTACAATGAGCAGTTCTTC. This translates into CAWSVGTNYNEQFF.

The chain joins TRBV25-1 to TRBJ1-1; TRBD1 matches 10 bases. The germline V gene has CDR1 MGHDK and CDR2 SYGVNS. V lost 8 bases, J lost 2 bases, and 8 bases stayed unmatched. CDR3 size: 15 residues. CDR3 protein: CASERQGARNTEAFF. In DNA, the CDR3 is TGTGCCAGCGAGAGACAGGGGGCAAGAAACACTGAAGCTTTCTTT.

V and J are TRBV5-8 and TRBJ2-2; possible D gene TRBD1, 6 bases. The CDR3 loop spans 16 amino acids. Per the germline V gene, CDR1 is SGHTS and CDR2 is YDEGEE. Trimming cost V 1 base and J 5 bases, with 15 bases left between them. The CDR3 protein is CASSLYRGIDTGELFF. CDR3 DNA sequence: TGTGCCAGCAGCTTGTATAGGGGGATCGATACCGGGGAGCTGTTTTTT.

This clone was detected once. V gene TRBV9 combines with J gene TRBJ1-1, with 9 bases matching TRBD1. J lost 5 bases, V lost 3 bases, and 14 bases had no gene match. In germline, CDR1 is SGDLS, CDR2 YYNGEE. There are 17 residues in the CDR3. CDR3 bases: TGTGCCAGCAGCGCAACAAAAACAGGGGGCGCAGGAACTGAAGCTTTCTTT. Amino acids: CASSATKTGGAGTEAFF. The full variable domain, its missing parts supplied by reference TRBV9 and TRBJ1-1, is DSGVTQTPKHLITATGQRVTLRCSPRSGDLSVYWYQQSLDQGLQFLIQYYNGEERAKGNILERFSAQQFPDLHSELNLSSLELGDSALYFCASSATKTGGAGTEAFFGQGTRLTVV.

The rearrangement joins TRBV15 to TRBJ1-5; D perhaps matches TRBD1 (5 bases). Germline V gene lookup returns CDR1 LNHNV and CDR2 YYDKDF (reference sequence). CDR3 length: 14 residues. The V end lost 0 bases, the J end lost 4 bases, and 7 bases lay between the germline ends. The CDR3: CATSRDGGNQPQHF. The CDR3 region has the DNA TGTGCCACCAGCAGAGATGGGGGGAATCAGCCCCAGCATTTT.

This rearrangement joins TRBV5-1 to TRBJ2-7; D might be TRBD1 or TRBD2, each matching 5 bases. The V gene lost 0 bases and the J gene lost 4 bases, with 8 bases spanning the gap. The CDR3 has 13 amino acids. Germline V gene data show CDR1 as SGHRS and CDR2 as YFSETQ. In DNA form, the CDR3 reads TGCGCCAGCAGCTTGGGGGACCCTTACGAGCAGTACGTC. Protein product: CASSLGDPYEQYV.

This clone was seen once. J is TRBJ1-5 and V is TRBV28; the D gene is possibly TRBD1 (6 bases). Trimming took 2 bases from V and 15 from J, leaving 11 bases between them. Germline-derived CDR1 and CDR2 are MDHEN and SYDVKM. The CDR3 loop spans 11 amino acids. The CDR3 reads CASSLDRFLHF. The CDR3 nucleotides are TGTGCCAGCAGTTTAGACAGGTTCTTGCATTTT.

V and J are TRBV6-6 and TRBJ1-2; no firm D call. The V gene lost 6 bases and the J gene lost 8 bases, with 19 bases spanning the gap. In germline, CDR1 is MNHNY, CDR2 SVGAGI (reference sequence). The CDR3 has 14 residues. DNA of the CDR3: TGTGCCAGCAGCTCTCGGGCCCAACTAGGGGGCTACACCTTC. It specifies CASSSRAQLGGYTF.

V is TRBV7-9 and J is TRBJ2-2, with 9 bases fitting TRBD1. This CDR3 contains 15 residues. Germline values: CDR1 SEHNR, CDR2 FQNEAQ (reference sequence). V gave up 8 bases and J gave up 1 base; unmatched junction bases: 5. For the CDR3, the DNA is TGTGCCAGCGGTGGGACAGGGAGGAACACCGGGGAGCTGTTTTTT. Protein sequence: CASGGTGRNTGELFF.

This clone appeared once. The chain recombines TRBV7-9 with TRBJ2-1; 13 nucleotides match TRBD2. Germline CDR1 SEHNR, CDR2 FQNEAQ (reference sequence). J lost 5 bases, V lost 5 bases, and 3 bases had no gene match. CDR3 size: 15 residues. The CDR3 region is CASSPGLAGDNEQFF. The CDR3 DNA follows: TGTGCCAGCAGCCCCGGACTAGCGGGGGACAATGAGCAGTTCTTC.

The chain has TRBV7-2 and TRBJ1-2; D remains unclear. The CDR3 extends over 14 amino acids. V lost 5 bases, J lost 4 bases, and 14 bases lay in between. The germline V gene has CDR1 SGHTA and CDR2 FQGNSA. The CDR3 reads CASSPGGSSYGYTF. CDR3 in DNA: TGTGCCAGCAGCCCAGGAGGGTCTTCCTATGGCTACACCTTC.

This clone showed up just a few times. This chain links TRBV5-8 with TRBJ1-5, with D perhaps TRBD1 (6 bases). CDR3 length: 17 amino acids. Per the germline V gene, CDR1 is SGHTS and CDR2 is YDEGEE. With 9 bases removed from V and 2 bases from J, the gap between germline ends came to 24 bases. This chain's CDR3 is CATDSNRDLAGNQPQHF. Here the CDR3 DNA reads TGTGCCACCGACTCTAACAGGGATCTTGCTGGCAATCAGCCCCAGCATTTT.

The chain employs TRBV30 and TRBJ2-7; TRBD2 might be the D (5 bases). The CDR3 has 14 amino acids. The V gene's germline CDR1 is GTSNPN and CDR2 SVGIG (reference sequence). Trimming removed 1 base from V and 7 bases from J, with 17 bases in between. The DNA of the CDR3 is TGTGCCTGGAGTGCGTCACACGGGGTGGGGGAGCAGTACGTC. Its protein product is CAWSASHGVGEQYV.